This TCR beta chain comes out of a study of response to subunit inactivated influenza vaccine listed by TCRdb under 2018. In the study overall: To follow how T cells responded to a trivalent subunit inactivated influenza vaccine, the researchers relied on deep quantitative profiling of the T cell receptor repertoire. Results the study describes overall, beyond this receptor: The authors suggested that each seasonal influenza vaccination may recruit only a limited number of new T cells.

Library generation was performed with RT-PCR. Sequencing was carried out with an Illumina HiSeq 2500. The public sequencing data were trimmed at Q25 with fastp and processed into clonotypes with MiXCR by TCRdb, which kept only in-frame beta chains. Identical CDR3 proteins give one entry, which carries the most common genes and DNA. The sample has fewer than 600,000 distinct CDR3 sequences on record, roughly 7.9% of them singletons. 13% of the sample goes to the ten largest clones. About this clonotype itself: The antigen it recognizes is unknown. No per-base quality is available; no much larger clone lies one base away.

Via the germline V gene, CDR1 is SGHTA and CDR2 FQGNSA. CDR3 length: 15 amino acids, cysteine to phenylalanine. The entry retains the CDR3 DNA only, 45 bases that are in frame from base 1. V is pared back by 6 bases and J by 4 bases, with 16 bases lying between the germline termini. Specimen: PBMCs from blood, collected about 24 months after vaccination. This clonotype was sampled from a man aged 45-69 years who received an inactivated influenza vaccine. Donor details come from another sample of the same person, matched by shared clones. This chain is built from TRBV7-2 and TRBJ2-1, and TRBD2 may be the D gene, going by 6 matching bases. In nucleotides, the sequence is TGTGCCAGCAGTCGTACCGCGGCGGGATACAATGAGCAGTTCTTC. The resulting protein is CASSRTAAGYNEQFF. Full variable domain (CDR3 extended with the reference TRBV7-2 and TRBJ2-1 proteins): GAGVSQSPSNKVTEKGKDVELRCDPISGHTALYWYRQSLGQGLEFLIYFQGNSAPDKSGLPSDRFSAERTGGSVSTLTIQRTQQEDSAVYLCASSRTAAGYNEQFFGPGTRLTVL.